The 26 T cell receptor beta chains below come from one sample, sequenced in a study of CXCR3-negative and CXCR3-positive naive CD8 T cells (dated by TCRdb to the late 2010s). The instrument was a NextSeq 550. The Human TCR Profiling Kit (MiLaboratory) was used to prepare UMI-labeled 5' RACE TRB cDNA libraries. TCRdb reanalyzed the reads, keeping one entry per CDR3 protein sequence and omitting DNA. The sample's records list about 41,000 distinct CDR3 sequences. The ten most abundant clones make up 1.5% to 2% of the sample. Sequenced sample: naive CXCR3- CD8+ T cells from blood. According to the study, the label for this sample's cell subset or site signals: CD45RO-CCR7+CD27+CD95- naive CD8+ T cells lacking CXCR3 (TNR3-). Source of these receptors: a human donor in good health. Some clones in this sample may be carry-over from other donors' samples.

The chain is built from TRBV20-1 and TRBJ2-7; there is no DNA to check the TCRdb D call of TRBD2. CDR1 and CDR2 (germline): DFQATT, SNEGSKA (reference sequence). The CDR3 sequence is 14 residues long. The CDR3: CSARLAGDYYEQYF.

This clonotype ranks as medium-sized (0.01 to 0.1%) in terms of frequency. V usage is TRBV4-2 and J usage is TRBJ2-1. CDR1 is LGHNA, CDR2 YNFKEQ, per germline. CDR3 length: 15 residues. CDR3 protein: CASSPIRSSYNEQFF.

The gene calls are TRBV5-6 and TRBJ2-3. This CDR3 region has 12 residues. Germline V gene sequence: CDR1 SGHDT, CDR2 YYEEEE. Here the CDR3 reads CASSFFADTQYF.

The rearrangement uses TRBV20-1 and TRBJ2-7; without DNA, the TCRdb call of TRBD2 cannot be checked. The CDR3 has 14 amino acids. Germline V lookup: CDR1 DFQATT, CDR2 SNEGSKA (reference sequence). CDR3 loop: CSATTSGRVWEQYF.

According to its frequency, this clonotype is medium-sized (0.01 to 0.1%). J is TRBJ1-2 and V is TRBV7-6; TCRdb's D gene call, TRBD1, goes unchecked for lack of DNA. There are 15 residues in the CDR3. From germline, CDR1 is SGHVS and CDR2 FNYEAQ. CDR3 protein: CASSLDSGGNYGYTF.

The genes are TRBV7-2 and TRBJ1-1. Germline V gene data show CDR1 as SGHTA and CDR2 as FQGNSA. There are 12 residues in the CDR3. The CDR3 loop reads CASSRTNTEAFF.

CDR3 in amino acids: CASSLSSLLGYTF. The chain combines TRBV7-8 with TRBJ1-2. This CDR3 region has 13 residues. Germline CDR1 reads SGHVS; CDR2 reads FQNEAQ.

The chain combines TRBV4-3 with TRBJ2-7; TCRdb gives TRBD1 as the D gene, but with no DNA this cannot be confirmed. CDR1 and CDR2 (germline): LGHNA, YSLEER. CDR3 length: 17 amino acids. The CDR3 spells CASSQDWRVGAGYEQYF.

The rearrangement links TRBV7-9 to TRBJ1-1; TCRdb indicates TRBD1, and absent DNA this call remains unverified. CDR3 length equals 14 residues. Germline-derived CDR1 and CDR2 are SEHNR and FQNEAQ (reference sequence). The CDR3 spells CASSLPERGREAFF.

J is TRBJ2-7 and V is TRBV7-9; there is no DNA to check the TCRdb D call of TRBD1. CDR3 length equals 14 residues. CDR1 and CDR2 from the germline V gene are SEHNR and FQNEAQ (reference sequence). The CDR3 spells CASSPGTVSYEQYF.

The chain couples TRBV14 to TRBJ2-7; TCRdb calls TRBD2, which cannot be checked without DNA. This CDR3 has 16 residues. The germline V gene encodes CDR1 SGHDN and CDR2 FVKESK. CDR3 residues: CASSRPGLAARYEQYF.

This chain connects TRBV9 to TRBJ2-1; TCRdb proposes TRBD1, but this gene call is untestable without DNA. Germline lookup yields CDR1 SGDLS and CDR2 YYNGEE. CDR3 length: 16 amino acids. The CDR3 loop reads CASSVEGASSYNEQFF.

The CDR3 sequence: CASSFIAGAGSYEQYF. J is TRBJ2-7 and V is TRBV28; with no DNA, the TCRdb D assignment of TRBD1 cannot be verified. CDR1 MDHEN and CDR2 SYDVKM come from the germline V gene. The CDR3 is 16 amino acids.

The chain employs TRBV7-2 and TRBJ2-1. CDR3 length: 15 residues. CDR1 and CDR2 from the germline V gene are SGHTA and FQGNSA. The CDR3 here is CASSLGTETYNEQFF.

The chain uses TRBV20-1 and TRBJ2-1. The CDR3 is 12 amino acids. Germline assignment: CDR1 DFQATT and CDR2 SNEGSKA (reference sequence). CDR3 loop: CSARKGDNEQFF.

The V call is TRBV9, the J call TRBJ1-4; no DNA is available, so the TRBD1 call from TCRdb remains unchecked. The CDR3 is 14 amino acids. In germline, CDR1 is SGDLS, CDR2 YYNGEE. The CDR3 is CASSVLAGEEKLFF.

This sequence joins TRBV5-5 and TRBJ2-3; TCRdb's D call of TRBD1 is untestable without DNA. The germline V gene has CDR1 SGHKS and CDR2 YYEKEE (reference sequence). The CDR3 loop spans 15 amino acids. The CDR3 is CASSQPTGQADTQYF. Together with reference TRBV5-5 and TRBJ2-3, the CDR3 gives the full variable domain: DAGVTQSPTHLIKTRGQQVTLRCSPISGHKSVSWYQQVLGQGPQFIFQYYEKEERGRGNFPDRFSARQFPNYSSELNVNALLLGDSALYLCASSQPTGQADTQYFGPGTRLTVL.

The gene calls are TRBV6-5 and TRBJ2-2; TCRdb proposes TRBD2, but this gene call is untestable without DNA. The germline CDR1 and CDR2 sequences are MNHEY and SVGAGI. This CDR3 is 17 amino acids long. The CDR3 protein is CASSYPTSGSSTGELFF.

The V gene is TRBV12-3 or TRBV12-4, the J gene TRBJ2-7; TCRdb returns TRBD1, unconfirmable since there is no DNA. This CDR3 is built from 12 residues. The CDR3 loop is CASSLQGYEQYF.

The genes are TRBV29-1 and TRBJ2-3; the TCRdb call, TRBD1, lacks DNA for checking. The CDR3 is made up of 14 amino acids. Germline CDR1 is SQVTM and CDR2 is ANQGSEA. The CDR3: CSVYPGDSADTQYF.

The chain is built from TRBV7-2 and TRBJ2-5; TCRdb's D gene call, TRBD1, goes unchecked for lack of DNA. Germline V gene sequence: CDR1 SGHTA, CDR2 FQGNSA. There are 15 residues in the CDR3. The CDR3 is CASSLAGGQGESQYF.

The CDR3 region is CASTQGVGNQPQHF. The rearrangement joins TRBV10-2 to TRBJ1-5; TCRdb designates TRBD1, a call that cannot be tested without DNA. The germline CDR1 and CDR2 sequences are WSHSY and SAAADI. The CDR3 runs 14 residues.

The rearrangement joins TRBV18 to TRBJ2-3; the TCRdb call, TRBD1, lacks DNA for checking. This CDR3 comprises 16 residues. The germline V gene encodes CDR1 KGHSH and CDR2 LQKENI. CDR3 region: CASSGAGRPGTDTQYF.

This chain links TRBV28 with TRBJ2-3. The CDR3 is 12 residues long. The germline V gene has CDR1 MDHEN and CDR2 SYDVKM. The CDR3 loop reads CASSRLVDTQYF.

V and J are TRBV28 and TRBJ1-2. The germline V gene encodes CDR1 MDHEN and CDR2 SYDVKM. This CDR3 region has 15 residues. The CDR3 sequence: CASSSSPSWGDGYTF.

The rearrangement links TRBV4-2 to TRBJ2-1; the TCRdb D gene call, TRBD2, has no DNA to confirm it. Germline lookup yields CDR1 LGHNA and CDR2 YNFKEQ. The CDR3 totals 20 residues. CDR3 region: CASSQDSVEAVPSSYNEQFF.